The 17 T cell receptor beta chains below were found in one sample sequenced in a study of blood T cell repertoires in COVID-19. Profiling relied on immunoSEQ multiplex PCR, and the TCRdb table lists in-frame clones only, not all of them. In the table there are more than 85,000 clones, approximately 84% of which are singletons. Sequencing used peripheral blood. These receptors all stem from a middle-aged man with active or convalescent COVID-19.

V and J are TRBV6-5 and TRBJ1-2, with D perhaps TRBD1 (6 bases). This CDR3 contains 13 residues. V lost 0 bases to trimming and J lost 6 bases, with 8 bases between them. CDR1 is MNHEY, CDR2 SVGAGI, per germline. The CDR3 DNA reads TGTGCCAGCAGTTACTCGGGACAAAATGGCTACACCTTC. Protein product: CASSYSGQNGYTF.

V usage is TRBV28 and J usage is TRBJ1-2; no firm D call. The V gene's germline CDR1 is MDHEN and CDR2 SYDVKM. The CDR3 extends over 13 amino acids. Trimming cost V 3 bases and J 0 bases, with 5 bases left between them. The CDR3 DNA follows: TGTGCCAGCAGTTTGGCCTCTAACTATGGCTACACCTTC. Residues: CASSLASNYGYTF.

The CDR3 bases are TGTGCCAGCAGCGTAACACAGGGGCCCTACGAGCAGTACTTC. This gives the protein CASSVTQGPYEQYF. The chain links TRBV13 to TRBJ2-7, with TRBD1 matching over 7 bases. V trimming: 5 bases; J trimming: 2 bases; junction bases outside the gene matches: 6. Germline lookup yields CDR1 PRHDT and CDR2 FYEKMQ (reference sequence). This CDR3 region has 14 residues.

The chain carries TRBV4-1 and TRBJ2-7; 9 nucleotides agree with TRBD2. Germline CDR1 reads MGHRA; CDR2 reads YSYEKL. V lost 0 bases, J lost 1 base, and 16 bases stayed unmatched. There are 20 residues in the CDR3. CDR3 nucleotide sequence: TGCGCCAGCAGCCAAGATTTAATGGCGGGGGGGCGAATAAATTCCTACGAGCAGTACTTC. Protein sequence: CASSQDLMAGGRINSYEQYF.

The V gene is TRBV24-1, the J gene TRBJ1-5, with 9 nucleotides matching TRBD1. V gave up 7 bases and J gave up 4 bases; unmatched junction bases: 4. Germline V gives CDR1 KGHDR, CDR2 SFDVKD. The CDR3 has 14 residues. CDR3 sequence reads: CATSGTGPNQPQHF. CDR3 nucleotide sequence: TGTGCCACCAGCGGGACAGGGCCGAATCAGCCCCAGCATTTT.

V is TRBV5-1 and J is TRBJ1-1, with 9 bases identical to TRBD1. This CDR3 is built from 16 residues. The ends lost 4 bases at V and 2 bases at J; junction bases unmatched: 9. Germline V gene lookup returns CDR1 SGHRS and CDR2 YFSETQ. The CDR3 loop is CASSPRQGGGNTEAFF. The CDR3 DNA follows: TGCGCCAGCAGCCCGCGACAGGGGGGCGGCAACACTGAAGCTTTCTTT. The full variable domain, its missing parts supplied by reference TRBV5-1 and TRBJ1-1, is KAGVTQTPRYLIKTRGQQVTLSCSPISGHRSVSWYQQTPGQGLQFLFEYFSETQRNKGNFPGRFSGRQFSNSRSEMNVSTLELGDSALYLCASSPRQGGGNTEAFFGQGTRLTVV.

The genes are TRBV6-5 and TRBJ2-3; 7 nucleotides line up with TRBD1. This CDR3 is built from 15 residues. Germline assignment: CDR1 MNHEY and CDR2 SVGAGI. With V trimmed by 6 bases and J by 2 bases, 8 bases remained unmatched. DNA of the CDR3: TGTGCCAGCAGAACAACAGGGGCCTTCACAGATACGCAGTATTTT. Translating it yields CASRTTGAFTDTQYF.

The V gene is TRBV5-1, the J gene TRBJ2-1, with 10 bases that match TRBD2. The CDR3 extends over 16 amino acids. The J segment lost 8 bases and the V segment lost 2 bases, leaving 10 bases of the junction unmatched. Germline V gene data show CDR1 as SGHRS and CDR2 as YFSETQ. CDR3 amino acids: CASSLELAGAVDEQFF. For the CDR3, the DNA is TGCGCCAGCAGCTTAGAGCTAGCGGGGGCCGTCGATGAGCAGTTCTTC.

The chain couples TRBV11-1 to TRBJ2-3; D unresolved. Deletions cut 3 bases from V and 0 bases from J, with 7 bases between. The CDR3 is 14 residues long. The germline V gene has CDR1 SGHAT and CDR2 FQDESV (reference sequence). The CDR3 nucleotides read TGTGCCAGCAGCTTGGCAATTAGCACAGATACGCAGTATTTT. Translation: CASSLAISTDTQYF. The whole variable domain, remainder taken from reference TRBV11-1 and TRBJ2-3, is EAEVAQSPRYKITEKSQAVAFWCDPISGHATLYWYRQILGQGPELLVQFQDESVVDDSQLPKDRFSAERLKGVDSTLKIQPAELGDSAMYLCASSLAISTDTQYFGPGTRLTVL.

The V call is TRBV3-1 (or the pseudogene TRBV3-2), the J call TRBJ2-4, with D possibly matching TRBD1 (6 bases). Germline-derived CDR1 and CDR2 are LGHDT and YNNKEL (reference sequence). V was trimmed by 2 bases and J by 1 base, leaving 6 bases between them. CDR3 length equals 14 residues. CDR3 sequence: CASSQRGAKNIQYF. The CDR3 bases are TGTGCCAGCAGCCAAAGGGGGGCCAAAAACATTCAGTACTTC.

The rearrangement links TRBV13 to TRBJ2-6; D might be TRBD2 (5 bases). Germline V lookup: CDR1 PRHDT, CDR2 FYEKMQ (reference sequence). V lost 5 bases, J lost 1 base, and 15 bases lay in between. CDR3 length equals 17 residues. As DNA, the CDR3 is TGTGCCAGCAGCCCTCATACTTCGGGGTCTGGGGCCAACGTCCTGACTTTC. Encoded protein: CASSPHTSGSGANVLTF.

V usage is TRBV3-1 (or the pseudogene TRBV3-2) and J usage is TRBJ1-2; the D gene is possibly TRBD1 (5 bases). Trimming cost V 4 bases and J 8 bases, with 17 bases left between them. From germline, CDR1 is LGHDT and CDR2 YNNKEL (reference sequence). The CDR3 sequence is 14 residues long. This CDR3 is CASSRNRAGNGYTF. The DNA for the CDR3 is TGTGCCAGCAGCCGGAATCGAGCAGGGAACGGCTACACCTTC.

The V and J genes are TRBV6-5 and TRBJ2-7; 7 bases fit TRBD1. J gave up 1 base and V 6 bases, and 3 bases lay outside the gene matches. The CDR3 length is 13 residues. The germline CDR1 and CDR2 sequences are MNHEY and SVGAGI. DNA for the CDR3: TGTGCCAGCAGGCCGGGACAGTCCTACGAGCAGTACTTC. It specifies CASRPGQSYEQYF.

A single count supports this clone. Here the CDR3 DNA reads TGTGCCTGGAGGGCGGGTCCCTCCTACAATGAGCAGTTCTTC. It codes for CAWRAGPSYNEQFF. V usage is TRBV30 and J usage is TRBJ2-1; possibly TRBD2 for D (5 bases). Germline V gene sequence: CDR1 GTSNPN, CDR2 SVGIG (reference sequence). This CDR3 has 14 amino acids. The V gene lost 3 bases and the J gene lost 0 bases, with 9 bases spanning the gap.

The chain recombines TRBV4-1 with TRBJ1-4; D is undetermined. The V gene lost 0 bases and the J gene lost 12 bases, with 14 bases spanning the gap. Germline values: CDR1 MGHRA, CDR2 YSYEKL. The length of the CDR3 is 14 residues. Here the CDR3 DNA reads TGCGCCAGCAGCCAAGATGTAAATCGGGAAGAACTGTTTTTT. It encodes CASSQDVNREELFF.

The rearrangement links TRBV6-5 to TRBJ1-1; no reliable D call. V lost 6 bases, J lost 3 bases, and 14 bases lay in between. Germline CDR1 is MNHEY and CDR2 is SVGAGI. The CDR3 is made up of 14 amino acids. This CDR3 is CASSRTARDTEAFF. DNA of the CDR3: TGTGCCAGCAGCCGGACGGCGAGGGACACTGAAGCTTTCTTT.

This rearrangement joins TRBV6-5 to TRBJ2-1, with TRBD2 identical over 11 bases. Trimming at V came to 1 base and at J to 9 bases, leaving 5 bases not matched to a gene. Germline CDR1 MNHEY, CDR2 SVGAGI. This CDR3 is built from 15 residues. This CDR3 is CASSYFSGGAGEQFF. DNA of the CDR3: TGTGCCAGCAGTTACTTTAGCGGGGGGGCGGGTGAGCAGTTCTTC.